These 18 T cell receptor beta chains were sequenced from one sample in a study of preoperative IRX-2 immunotherapy in early breast cancer. Stated treatment: preoperative locoregional IRX-2 cytokine immunotherapy. Clones were read by immunoSEQ multiplex PCR, and TCRdb kept only the in-frame ones, dropping some. This repertoire shows about 29,000 clones, around 89% found once; its top ten account for roughly 10%. This material was collected from a patient treated with IRX-2 immunotherapy. The receptors were gathered from a human donor with breast cancer.

The chain recombines TRBV19 with TRBJ2-1, with 9 nucleotides matching TRBD2. J gave up 4 bases and V 0 bases, and 4 bases lay outside the gene matches. This CDR3 has 16 amino acids. CDR1 and CDR2 (germline): LNHDA, SQIVND (reference sequence). DNA of the CDR3: TGTGCCAGTAGTATAGATCGTAGCGGGAGTTACAATGAGCAGTTCTTC. This encodes CASSIDRSGSYNEQFF.

This clone was counted once. The chain links TRBV19 to TRBJ2-2, with D perhaps matching TRBD1 or TRBD2 (6 bases each). The CDR3 length is 13 residues. Germline values: CDR1 LNHDA, CDR2 SQIVND (reference sequence). Trimming stripped 7 bases from V and 7 bases from J, with 13 bases between. For the CDR3, the DNA is TGTGCCAGTAATCCGGGGGCCGACGGGGAGCTGTTTTTT. Its translation: CASNPGADGELFF. Supplemented by reference TRBV19 and TRBJ2-2, the full variable domain reads DGGITQSPKYLFRKEGQNVTLSCEQNLNHDAMYWYRQDPGQGLRLIYYSQIVNDFQKGDIAEGYSVSREKKESFPLTVTSAQKNPTAFYLCASNPGADGELFFGEGSRLTVL.

This chain connects TRBV5-1 to TRBJ2-5; D gene ambiguous. Germline CDR1 reads SGHRS; CDR2 reads YFSETQ. The CDR3 has 14 residues. Trimming cost V 4 bases and J 7 bases, with 17 bases left between them. CDR3 in DNA: TGCGCCAGCAGCCCCCCGGTAGTCGGCTGGACCCAGTACTTC. The encoded protein is CASSPPVVGWTQYF.

The chain employs TRBV5-6 and TRBJ1-6, with 9 bases matching TRBD1. Germline CDR1 is SGHDT and CDR2 is YYEEEE. The CDR3 is made up of 15 amino acids. Germline trimming cut 4 bases from V and 9 bases from J; bases unmatched to any gene: 8. CDR3 sequence (DNA): TGTGCCAGCAGCCTAAGACAGGGGGTGAGTTCACCCCTCCACTTT. The encoded protein is CASSLRQGVSSPLHF.

The genes are TRBV18 and TRBJ1-1; D is unresolved. With 0 bases removed from V and 3 bases from J, the gap between germline ends came to 11 bases. The germline gives CDR1 KGHSH, CDR2 LQKENI. The CDR3 runs to 15 residues. CDR3 sequence: CASSPPRGWDTEAFF. The CDR3 DNA is TGTGCCAGCTCACCACCTCGAGGGTGGGACACTGAAGCTTTCTTT.

This clone has a handful of counts. J is TRBJ1-2 and V is TRBV5-1; D remains unclear. Trimming left V 0 bases short and J 5 bases short, with 11 bases between. CDR1 is SGHRS and CDR2 is YFSETQ in the germline V gene. The CDR3 has 14 residues. The CDR3, as DNA: TGCGCCAGCAGCTTGGAAATTGCATCTTATGGCTACACCTTC. Translation: CASSLEIASYGYTF. The full variable domain, in which reference TRBV5-1 and TRBJ1-2 provide the parts outside the CDR3, is KAGVTQTPRYLIKTRGQQVTLSCSPISGHRSVSWYQQTPGQGLQFLFEYFSETQRNKGNFPGRFSGRQFSNSRSEMNVSTLELGDSALYLCASSLEIASYGYTFGSGTRLTVV.

J is TRBJ2-1 and V is TRBV10-2, with 15 bases matching TRBD2. The CDR3 runs to 16 residues. Germline trimming cut 3 bases from V and 7 bases from J; bases unmatched to any gene: 4. Germline V gene sequence: CDR1 WSHSY, CDR2 SAAADI. CDR3 residues: CASSDMGLAGGNEQFF. CDR3 sequence (DNA): TGCGCCAGCAGTGATATGGGACTAGCGGGAGGTAATGAGCAGTTCTTC.

The chain uses TRBV13 and TRBJ2-3, with 11 bases aligning to TRBD2. Germline V lookup: CDR1 PRHDT, CDR2 FYEKMQ (reference sequence). Trimming took 5 bases from V and 0 from J; bases not matched to a gene: 16. The CDR3 loop spans 20 amino acids. The CDR3 DNA reads as TGTGCCAGCAGCACAATCGGCGGGACTAGCGGAGGGAGTAGCACAGATACGCAGTATTTT. Residues: CASSTIGGTSGGSSTDTQYF.

The chain employs TRBV2 and TRBJ2-7; D not certain. Germline V gene data show CDR1 as SNHLY and CDR2 as FYNNEI. The CDR3 spans 13 residues. V was cut by 7 bases and J by 1 base, with 11 bases left in between. The CDR3 DNA sequence: TGTGCCAGCACCCTAACGGCGTCCTACGAGCAGTACTTC. This gives the protein CASTLTASYEQYF.

The chain carries TRBV25-1 and TRBJ1-6, with D possibly being TRBD1 (5 bases). Germline CDR1 is MGHDK and CDR2 is SYGVNS. This CDR3 is built from 15 residues. Between the trimmed V and J ends, which lost 8 bases and 0 bases, there was a span of 11 bases. CDR3 DNA: TGTGCCAGCGAAACCGACAGCTCCTATAATTCACCCCTCCACTTT. Protein: CASETDSSYNSPLHF. The whole variable domain, filled in from reference TRBV25-1 and TRBJ1-6, reads EADIYQTPRYLVIGTGKKITLECSQTMGHDKMYWYQQDPGMELHLIHYSYGVNSTEKGDLSSESTVSRIRTEHFPLTLESARPSHTSQYLCASETDSSYNSPLHFGNGTRLTVT.

This rearrangement joins TRBV6-5 to TRBJ2-3; 7 positions agree with TRBD1. The ends lost 0 bases at V and 6 bases at J; junction bases unmatched: 3. The CDR3 runs 14 residues. Germline V gene data show CDR1 as MNHEY and CDR2 as SVGAGI. The CDR3 DNA reads TGTGCCAGCAGTTACTCCGACAGGGTGGATACGCAGTATTTT. This sequence encodes CASSYSDRVDTQYF.

The chain combines TRBV10-3 with TRBJ2-7, with 11 bases that match TRBD1. The CDR3 length is 14 residues. The ends lost 7 bases at V and 7 bases at J; junction bases unmatched: 9. Germline CDR1 ENHRY, CDR2 SYGVKD. The CDR3 coding sequence is TGTGCCATCAAGGAGGGACAGGGGGGCTGGGAGCAGTACTTC. This codes for CAIKEGQGGWEQYF.

The V and J genes are TRBV13 and TRBJ2-3, with D perhaps TRBD2 (5 bases). The CDR3 extends over 17 amino acids. V shed 3 bases and J shed 0 bases, with 16 bases lying between them. CDR1 and CDR2 (germline): PRHDT, FYEKMQ (reference sequence). This chain's CDR3 is CASSFLGLTDSTDTQYF. The DNA for the CDR3 is TGTGCCAGCAGCTTCCTCGGACTCACCGATAGCACAGATACGCAGTATTTT. The variable domain in full, completed from reference TRBV13 and TRBJ2-3, reads AAGVIQSPRHLIKEKRETATLKCYPIPRHDTVYWYQQGPGQDPQFLISFYEKMQSDKGSIPDRFSAQQFSDYHSELNMSSLELGDSALYFCASSFLGLTDSTDTQYFGPGTRLTVL.

This chain joins TRBV6-7 and TRBJ2-6; D uncertain. TRBV6-7 qualifies as an ORF whose function is uncertain. The CDR3 length is 18 residues. Deletions cut 5 bases from V and 5 bases from J, with 22 bases between. The CDR3 region has the DNA TGTGCCAGCAGTGGTAAAACGCGTTTACAAAGTCGGGCCAACGTCCTGACTTTC. Its protein is CASSGKTRLQSRANVLTF.

This sequence joins TRBV4-1 and TRBJ2-7; TRBD1 matches 8 bases. With 4 bases clipped from V and 5 bases from J, the junction kept 10 bases outside the gene matches. Germline loops: CDR1 MGHRA, CDR2 YSYEKL. The CDR3 has 15 residues. CDR3 sequence: CASSRAPTGADEQYF. The DNA for the CDR3 is TGCGCCAGCAGCCGCGCCCCGACAGGGGCGGACGAGCAGTACTTC.

The chain uses TRBV10-1 and TRBJ2-2; D remains unclear. Germline loops: CDR1 WNHNN, CDR2 SYGVQD (reference sequence). The CDR3 length is 13 residues. Trimming left V 7 bases short and J 6 bases short, with 12 bases between. The CDR3 reads CASNPGGAGELFF. In nucleotides, the CDR3 is TGCGCCAGCAATCCAGGCGGTGCCGGGGAGCTGTTTTTT.

The chain links TRBV27 to TRBJ2-3, with TRBD2 matching over 7 bases. Germline CDR1 and CDR2: MNHEY and SMNVEV (reference sequence). V trimming: 3 bases; J trimming: 2 bases; junction bases outside the gene matches: 5. CDR3 length: 15 amino acids. The CDR3 nucleotides are TGTGCCAGCAGTTTTGGCGGGAGAAACACAGATACGCAGTATTTT. Translated: CASSFGGRNTDTQYF.

The chain employs TRBV10-1 and TRBJ2-5; D may correspond to TRBD1 or TRBD2 (5 bases each). The CDR3 covers 13 residues. V gave up 2 bases and J gave up 6 bases, with 10 bases separating them. Germline CDR1 is WNHNN and CDR2 is SYGVQD (reference sequence). The DNA of the CDR3 is TGCGCCAGCAGTGAGGGCAGGGAGCAGACCCAGTACTTC. Translated, it gives CASSEGREQTQYF.